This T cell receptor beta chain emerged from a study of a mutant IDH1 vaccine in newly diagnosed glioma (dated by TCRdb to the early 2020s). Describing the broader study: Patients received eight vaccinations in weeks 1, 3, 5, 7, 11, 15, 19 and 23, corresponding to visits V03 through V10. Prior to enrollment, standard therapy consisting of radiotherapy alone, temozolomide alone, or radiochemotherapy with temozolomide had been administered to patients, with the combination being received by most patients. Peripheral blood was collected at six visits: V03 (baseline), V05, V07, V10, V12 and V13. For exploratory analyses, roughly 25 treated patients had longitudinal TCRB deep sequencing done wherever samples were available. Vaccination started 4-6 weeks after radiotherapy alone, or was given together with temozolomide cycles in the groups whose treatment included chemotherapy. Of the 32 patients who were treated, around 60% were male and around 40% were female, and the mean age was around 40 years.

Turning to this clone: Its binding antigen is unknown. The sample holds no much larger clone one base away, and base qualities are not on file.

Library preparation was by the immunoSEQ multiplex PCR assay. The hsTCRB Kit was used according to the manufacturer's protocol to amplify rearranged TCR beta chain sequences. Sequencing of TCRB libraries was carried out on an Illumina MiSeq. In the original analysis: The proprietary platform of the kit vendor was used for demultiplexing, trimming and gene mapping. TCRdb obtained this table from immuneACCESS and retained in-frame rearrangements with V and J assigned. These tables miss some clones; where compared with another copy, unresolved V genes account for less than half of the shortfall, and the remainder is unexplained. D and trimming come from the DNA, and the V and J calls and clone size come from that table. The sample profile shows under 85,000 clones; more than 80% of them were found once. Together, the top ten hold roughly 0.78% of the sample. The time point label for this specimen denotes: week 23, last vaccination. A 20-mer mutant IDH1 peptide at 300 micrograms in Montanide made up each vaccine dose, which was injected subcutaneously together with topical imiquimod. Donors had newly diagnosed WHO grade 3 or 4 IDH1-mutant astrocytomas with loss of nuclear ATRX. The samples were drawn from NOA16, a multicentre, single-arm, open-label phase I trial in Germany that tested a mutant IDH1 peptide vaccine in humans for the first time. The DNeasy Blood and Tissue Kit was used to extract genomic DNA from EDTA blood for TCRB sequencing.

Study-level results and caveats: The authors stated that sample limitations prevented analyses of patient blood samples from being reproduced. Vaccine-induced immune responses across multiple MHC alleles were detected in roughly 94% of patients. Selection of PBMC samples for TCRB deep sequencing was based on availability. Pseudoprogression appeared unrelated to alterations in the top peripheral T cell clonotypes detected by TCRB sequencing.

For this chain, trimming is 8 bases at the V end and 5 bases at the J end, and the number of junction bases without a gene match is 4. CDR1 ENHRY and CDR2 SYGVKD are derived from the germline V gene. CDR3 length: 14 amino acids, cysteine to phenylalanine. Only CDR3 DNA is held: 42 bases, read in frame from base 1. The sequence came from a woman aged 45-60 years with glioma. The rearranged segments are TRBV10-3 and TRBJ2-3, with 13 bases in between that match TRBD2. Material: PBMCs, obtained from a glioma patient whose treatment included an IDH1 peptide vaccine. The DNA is TGTGCCATCCGAACTAGCGGGAGGGGAGATACGCAGTATTTT. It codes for CAIRTSGRGDTQYF.